The 4 T cell receptor beta chains listed next were all sequenced from one sample in a study of blood T cell repertoires in COVID-19. Method: immunoSEQ multiplex PCR; TCRdb's copy keeps in-frame clones and lacks some. The sample shows around 200,000 clones, 87% of them seen only once. Sequenced: peripheral blood. Receptors originate from a young woman who had recovered from COVID-19.

This sequence joins TRBV30 and TRBJ1-1; possible D gene TRBD1, 5 bases. Germline V gene data show CDR1 as GTSNPN and CDR2 as SVGIG (reference sequence). This CDR3 is built from 14 residues. Trimming stripped 2 bases from V and 5 bases from J, with 15 bases between. This CDR3 is CAWSSGGGNTEAFF. CDR3 nucleotide sequence: TGTGCCTGGAGTTCGGGGGGTGGGAATACTGAAGCTTTCTTT.

The V call is TRBV28, the J call TRBJ2-3, with 13 nucleotides matching TRBD2. This CDR3 region has 15 residues. After removal of 8 bases from V and 4 bases from J, the junction contained 6 bases not matched to a gene. The germline V gene encodes CDR1 MDHEN and CDR2 SYDVKM. Written as DNA, the CDR3 is TGTGCCAGCCTTGTAACTAGCGGGAGGGCAGATACGCAGTATTTT. This encodes CASLVTSGRADTQYF.

A single count supports this clone. The V gene is TRBV6-5, the J gene TRBJ2-6; tentative D call: TRBD1 (6 bases). V dropped 5 bases and J dropped 1 base, with 6 bases sitting between them. The CDR3 consists of 14 residues. Germline V gene sequence: CDR1 MNHEY, CDR2 SVGAGI. This CDR3 reads CASSQGSGANVLTF. Written as DNA, the CDR3 is TGTGCCAGCAGTCAGGGGTCTGGGGCCAACGTCCTGACTTTC.

The rearrangement uses TRBV14 and TRBJ2-5; 10 nucleotides line up with TRBD1. Germline V gene sequence: CDR1 SGHDN, CDR2 FVKESK. The CDR3 is 17 amino acids. The J segment lost 5 bases and the V segment lost 4 bases, leaving 13 bases of the junction unmatched. Here the CDR3 reads CASSLLSGDRGLETQYF. In DNA form, the CDR3 reads TGTGCCAGCAGCCTGCTGTCCGGGGACAGGGGTTTGGAGACCCAGTACTTC.